This TCR beta chain was identified in a study of cytomegalovirus exposure and HLA in healthy donors. Study-level findings and limits: In a later analysis, HLA-associated beta chains showed higher expansion and lower generation probabilities than comparable chains.

Vbeta (60) and Jbeta (13) primers were used in the PCR. The repertoire was sequenced with immunoSEQ multiplex PCR; TCRdb's copy has only in-frame clones and lacks some. This sample has approximately 130,000 clones, with around 74% found just once. Comments on this clone: No antigen is known for it.

Per the germline V gene, CDR1 is LNHDA and CDR2 is SQIVND (reference sequence). The CDR3 consists of 15 residues. V gave up 3 bases and J gave up 6 bases, with 16 bases separating them. What was sequenced was PBMCs. The TCR sequence derives from a man aged 30 to 39 in good health and CMV-seronegative. The chain recombines TRBV19 with TRBJ2-3; D is perhaps TRBD1 (6 bases). The CDR3 spells CASSIPLTGSDTQYF. The CDR3 coding sequence is TGTGCCAGTAGTATCCCCTTAACAGGGAGTGATACGCAGTATTTT.